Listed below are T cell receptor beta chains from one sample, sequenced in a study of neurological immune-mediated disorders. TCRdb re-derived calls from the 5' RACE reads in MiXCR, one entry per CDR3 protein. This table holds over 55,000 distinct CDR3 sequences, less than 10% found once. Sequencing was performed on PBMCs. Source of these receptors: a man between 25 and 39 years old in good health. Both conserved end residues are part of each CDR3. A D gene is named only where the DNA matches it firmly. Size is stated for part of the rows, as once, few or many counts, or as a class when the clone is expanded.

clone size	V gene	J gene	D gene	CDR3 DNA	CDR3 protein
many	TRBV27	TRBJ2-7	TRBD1	TGTGCCAGCAGTCCCCTCCCGACAGGGTTCGGGCAGTACTTC	CASSPLPTGFGQYF
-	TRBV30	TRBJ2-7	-	TGTGCCTGGAGTAGCCTTTTACAGTTCTCCTACGAGCAGTACTTC	CAWSSLLQFSYEQYF
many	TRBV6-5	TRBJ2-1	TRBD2	TGTGCCAGCAACCTATCTCCGGGGGGAAGAGGTGAGCAGTTCTTC	CASNLSPGGRGEQFF
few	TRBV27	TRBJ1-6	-	TGTGCCAGCAGTCTCAGGAGGTCCAATTCACCCCTCCACTTT	CASSLRRSNSPLHF
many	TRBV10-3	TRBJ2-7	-	TGTGCCATCAGCTCGAGGGCTAGTGACTCCTACGAGCAGTACTTC	CAISSRASDSYEQYF
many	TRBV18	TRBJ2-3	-	TGTGCCAGCTCACCGTCGTCCGATACGCAGTATTTT	CASSPSSDTQYF
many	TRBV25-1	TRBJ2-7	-	TGTGCCAGCAGTCGAGGGGGAGGGAGGGCTGGCGAGCAGTACTTC	CASSRGGGRAGEQYF
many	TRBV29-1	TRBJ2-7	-	TGCAGCGTTGCAGGGGAGGCCTCCTACGAGCAGTACTTC	CSVAGEASYEQYF
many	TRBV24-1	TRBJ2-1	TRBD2	TGTGCCACCAGTGATGCTTCGACTAGCGGCAAGTACAATGAGCAGTTCTTC	CATSDASTSGKYNEQFF
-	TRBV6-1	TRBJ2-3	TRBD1	TGTGCCAGCAGGAAGGGACAGGGGGAAGCAGATACGCAGTATTTT	CASRKGQGEADTQYF
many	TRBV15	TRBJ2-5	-	TGTGCCACCAGCAGTCCCAACAGGGACCAAGAGACCCAGTACTTC	CATSSPNRDQETQYF
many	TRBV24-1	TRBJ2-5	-	TGTGCCACCAGTGATCCCGGGACATCGTCGGAGACCCAGTACTTC	CATSDPGTSSETQYF
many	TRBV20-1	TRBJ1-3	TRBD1	TGCAGTGCTAAGGGACAGGGTCCTGGAAACACCATATATTTT	CSAKGQGPGNTIYF
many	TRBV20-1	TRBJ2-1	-	TGCAGTGCCTCCCGGGCGCCGCAGGGTGAGCAGTTCTTC	CSASRAPQGEQFF
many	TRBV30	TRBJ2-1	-	TGTGCCTGGAGTGAGGGTCGCGTGCAGTTCTTC	CAWSEGRVQFF
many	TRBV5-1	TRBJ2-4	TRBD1	TGCGCCAGCAGCTTATTAATTTCCGGGACAGGGGGAAACATTCAGTACTTC	CASSLLISGTGGNIQYF
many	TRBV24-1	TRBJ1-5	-	TGTGCCACCAGTCAGAGGAATCAGCCCCAGCATTTT	CATSQRNQPQHF
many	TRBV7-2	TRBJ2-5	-	TGTGCCAGCAGCTTAGCAGCGGTCGGAGAGACCCAGTACTTC	CASSLAAVGETQYF
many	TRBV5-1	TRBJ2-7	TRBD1	TGCGCCAGCAGCTTTCAAGGACAGGCCTCCTACGAGCAGTACTTC	CASSFQGQASYEQYF
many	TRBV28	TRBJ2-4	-	TGTGCCAGCAGGGCAATGACCCCTGTGGCCAAAAACATTCAGTACTTC	CASRAMTPVAKNIQYF
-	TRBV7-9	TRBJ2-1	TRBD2	TGTTCCAGCAGCAACCTACTAGCGGGAGGTGCTGGCTATGAGCAGTTCTTC	CSSSNLLAGGAGYEQFF
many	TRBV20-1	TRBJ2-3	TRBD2	TGCAGTGCTAGTTCGGCTAGCGGGAGGGCCTCAGCAGATACGCAGTATTTT	CSASSASGRASADTQYF
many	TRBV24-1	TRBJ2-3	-	TGTGCCACCAGTGATCCGGGGGTAGTAGATACGCAGTATTTT	CATSDPGVVDTQYF
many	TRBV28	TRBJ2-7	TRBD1	TGTGCCAGCAGACGGACAGGTTTCGAGCAGTACTTC	CASRRTGFEQYF
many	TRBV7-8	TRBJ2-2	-	TGTGCCAGCAGCTTTGGCAGGGAAACCGGGGAGCTGTTTTTT	CASSFGRETGELFF
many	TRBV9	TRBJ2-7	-	TGTGCCAGCAGCCCCTCTTCATCCGTGGGCTCCTACGAGCAGTACTTC	CASSPSSSVGSYEQYF
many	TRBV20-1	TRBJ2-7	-	TGCAGTGCTGATGAAAGGGCTGAATCCTACGAGCAGTACTTC	CSADERAESYEQYF
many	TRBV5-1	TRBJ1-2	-	TGCGCCAGCAGGATCTCTCGTGCAGCAAGTTATGGCTACACCTTC	CASRISRAASYGYTF
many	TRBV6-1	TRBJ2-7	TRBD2	TGTGCCAGCAGAGCCTATCTAGCGGGAGTAGCATACGAGCAGTACTTC	CASRAYLAGVAYEQYF
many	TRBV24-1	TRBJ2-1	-	TGTGCCACCCGAGGGGGGGGCAATGAGCAGTTCTTC	CATRGGGNEQFF
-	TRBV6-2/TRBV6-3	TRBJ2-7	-	TGTGCCAGCAGTTACGAGTTAAGCACGGGCGAGCAGTACTTC	CASSYELSTGEQYF
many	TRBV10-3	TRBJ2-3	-	TGTGCCATCAGTGAGACTAGCGAGAAGGGGGAAGATACGCAGTATTTT	CAISETSEKGEDTQYF
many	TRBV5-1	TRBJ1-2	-	TGCGCCAGCAGCTTGTCGGGATCCTTGTATGGCTACACCTTC	CASSLSGSLYGYTF
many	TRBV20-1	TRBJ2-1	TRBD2	TGCAGTGCTAGAGGGGATAGCGGGAGGGCGCTCAATATCGATGAGCAGTTCTTC	CSARGDSGRALNIDEQFF
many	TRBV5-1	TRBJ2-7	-	TGCGCCAGCAGCTGGACCGAGGGGGAGCAGTACTTC	CASSWTEGEQYF
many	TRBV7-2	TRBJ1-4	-	TGTGCCAGCAGCTATCGCGGGAGTACTGAAAAACTGTTTTTT	CASSYRGSTEKLFF
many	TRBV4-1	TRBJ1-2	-	TGCGCCAGCAGCCAGGCTCCCCAGGGGAACTATGGCTACACCTTC	CASSQAPQGNYGYTF
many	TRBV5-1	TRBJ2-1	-	TGCGCCAGCAGCCTACGGCCCGGCTACAATGAGCAGTTCTTC	CASSLRPGYNEQFF
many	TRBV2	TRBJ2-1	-	TGTGCCAGCAGTGCGGCTAGCTACAATGAGCAGTTCTTC	CASSAASYNEQFF
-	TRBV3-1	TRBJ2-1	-	TGTGCCAGCAGCTCAAGTTTAGTTGGTGAGCAGTTCTTC	CASSSSLVGEQFF
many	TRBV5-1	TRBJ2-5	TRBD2	TGCGCCAGCCGGACTAGCAGACAAGAGACCCAGTACTTC	CASRTSRQETQYF
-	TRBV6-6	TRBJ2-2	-	TGTGCCAGCAGTTCTCTACGTGAGAGCTGGGAGCTGTTTTTT	CASSSLRESWELFF
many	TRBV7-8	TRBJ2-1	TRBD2	TGTGCCAGCAGCTTAGGGGTTAGCGGGAGCTCCTACAATGAGCAGTTCTTC	CASSLGVSGSSYNEQFF
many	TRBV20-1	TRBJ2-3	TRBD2	TGCAGTGCTAGCATTGGTCGGACTAGCTTATTACCTTCCACAGATACGCAGTATTTT	CSASIGRTSLLPSTDTQYF
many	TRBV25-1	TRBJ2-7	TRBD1	TGTGCCAGCCAAACAGGGGGCGAGCAGTACTTC	CASQTGGEQYF
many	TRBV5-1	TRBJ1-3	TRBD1	TGCGCCAGCAGCTTGGACCCGGGACAGATCATCTCTGGAAACACCATATATTTT	CASSLDPGQIISGNTIYF
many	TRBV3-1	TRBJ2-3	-	TGTGCCAGCAGCGCAGACAGTAGCCGGCAGTATTTT	CASSADSSRQYF
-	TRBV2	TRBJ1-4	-	TGTGCCAGCAGTACCAACAGGGCAGACGAAAAACTGTTTTTT	CASSTNRADEKLFF
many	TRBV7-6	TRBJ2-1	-	TGTGCCAGCACCTACCTAGGGGGGCAGGGGATCAATGAGCAGTTCTTC	CASTYLGGQGINEQFF
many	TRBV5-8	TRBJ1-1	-	TGTGCCAGCAGCTCCCCAGGGGACCCTGAAGCTTTCTTT	CASSSPGDPEAFF
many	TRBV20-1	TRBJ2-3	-	TGCAGTGCTAGGCCCGGGGGGCTCACAGATACGCAGTATTTT	CSARPGGLTDTQYF
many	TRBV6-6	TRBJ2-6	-	TGTGCCAGCAGCCAGTTTGGACGCGGCTCTGGGGCCAACGTCCTGACTTTC	CASSQFGRGSGANVLTF
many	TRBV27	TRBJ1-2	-	TGTGCCAGCACTTCCACGGCCGCCCGAAACTATGGCTACACCTTC	CASTSTAARNYGYTF
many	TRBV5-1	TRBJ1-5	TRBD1	TGCGCCAGCAGCGGTGGGACAGGGAATCAGCCCCAGCATTTT	CASSGGTGNQPQHF